These 9 T cell receptor beta chains were sequenced from one sample in a study of blood T cell repertoires in COVID-19. Clones were sequenced by immunoSEQ multiplex PCR, and TCRdb holds only the in-frame ones, with some missing. The table records 95,000 to 150,000 clones, 82% of them present only once. What was sequenced was peripheral blood. These receptors were collected from a woman between 70 and 85 years old with acute or convalescent COVID-19.

The CDR3 protein is CASSPQASDTQYF. CDR3 in DNA: TGTGCCAGTAGTCCCCAAGCCTCAGATACGCAGTATTTT. V and J are TRBV19 and TRBJ2-3; D is unclear. Germline CDR1 is LNHDA and CDR2 is SQIVND (reference sequence). V lost 5 bases to trimming and J lost 4 bases, with 10 bases between them. The length of the CDR3 is 13 residues.

The table lists this clone with a count of one. The V gene is TRBV6-2 or TRBV6-3, the J gene TRBJ1-2; possibly TRBD1 for D (6 bases). The CDR3 loop spans 14 amino acids. V lost 4 bases and J lost 7, with 16 bases in between. The germline gives CDR1 MNHEY, CDR2 SVGEGT. CDR3 amino acids: CASSFAAGEAGYTF. As DNA, the CDR3 is TGTGCCAGCAGTTTCGCCGCAGGGGAAGCTGGCTACACCTTC.

This clone was counted between two and nine times. V gene TRBV7-2 combines with J gene TRBJ2-4; the D gene is possibly TRBD1 (6 bases). The germline V gene encodes CDR1 SGHTA and CDR2 FQGNSA. This CDR3 contains 16 residues. V was trimmed by 6 bases and J by 0 bases, leaving 15 bases between them. The CDR3 spells CASSSGVSLAKNIQYF. CDR3 bases: TGTGCCAGCAGTTCAGGGGTCAGCTTAGCCAAAAACATTCAGTACTTC.

V and J are TRBV2 and TRBJ1-2; TRBD1 matches 8 bases. V shed 6 bases, J shed 7 bases, and the junction held 7 bases outside the gene matches. Germline lookup yields CDR1 SNHLY and CDR2 FYNNEI. The CDR3 length is 13 residues. The CDR3 spells CASSDTGGGGYTF. The CDR3 DNA is TGTGCCAGCAGCGATACAGGGGGAGGTGGCTACACCTTC.

The chain is built from TRBV7-2 and TRBJ1-2, with 10 positions matching TRBD1. The germline V gene encodes CDR1 SGHTA and CDR2 FQGNSA. The CDR3 is 15 amino acids. V shed 6 bases and J 12 bases; nucleotides not matched to a gene: 16. CDR3 nucleotide sequence: TGTGCCAGCAGACGGGACAGGGGCGCTCCTTATGTCGACACCTTC. It specifies CASRRDRGAPYVDTF. Looking up the rest from reference TRBV7-2 and TRBJ1-2 gives the full variable domain: GAGVSQSPSNKVTEKGKDVELRCDPISGHTALYWYRQSLGQGLEFLIYFQGNSAPDKSGLPSDRFSAERTGGSVSTLTIQRTQQEDSAVYLCASRRDRGAPYVDTFGSGTRLTVV.

The rearrangement links TRBV7-8 to TRBJ1-2; D uncertain. V lost 7 bases and J 1 base, leaving 16 bases between the germline ends. There are 15 residues in the CDR3. Germline V gene lookup returns CDR1 SGHVS and CDR2 FQNEAQ. The CDR3 DNA reads as TGTGCCAGCACCAACAGTAGAGCGGTTAACTATGGCTACACCTTC. It codes for CASTNSRAVNYGYTF.

V is TRBV11-2 and J is TRBJ1-4; D unresolved. Per the germline V gene, CDR1 is SGHAT and CDR2 is FQNNGV. Trimming removed 4 bases at V and 8 bases at J, with 14 bases between. The CDR3 contains 14 residues. The CDR3 DNA is TGTGCCAGCAGCTCGTCCCGAGCCCGCGAAAAACTGTTTTTT. It yields the protein CASSSSRAREKLFF. Variable domain in full (rest from reference TRBV11-2 and TRBJ1-4): EAGVAQSPRYKIIEKRQSVAFWCNPISGHATLYWYQQILGQGPKLLIQFQNNGVVDDSQLPKDRFSAERLKGVDSTLKIQPAKLEDSAVYLCASSSSRAREKLFFGSGTQLSVL.

A few counts support this clone. The rearrangement links TRBV11-2 to TRBJ2-1; D possibly corresponds to TRBD2 (6 bases). Germline V gene data show CDR1 as SGHAT and CDR2 as FQNNGV. V lost 5 bases to trimming and J lost 5 bases, with 22 bases between them. The CDR3 is 17 amino acids. CDR3: CASSPRAAGLPHNEQFF. CDR3 bases: TGTGCCAGCAGCCCCCGGGCTGCGGGGCTGCCTCACAATGAGCAGTTCTTC.

This chain links TRBV7-9 with TRBJ2-2; D ambiguous. Germline V CDR1 and CDR2: SEHNR, FQNEAQ (reference sequence). V dropped 3 bases and J dropped 2 bases, with 10 bases sitting between them. This CDR3 spans 15 amino acids. The CDR3 DNA reads as TGTGCCAGCAGCTTGGGCAGGTCAAACACCGGGGAGCTGTTTTTT. The encoded protein is CASSLGRSNTGELFF.